This TCR beta chain was sequenced during a study of beta chain features in type 1 diabetes. Between the trimmed V and J ends, which lost 4 bases and 4 bases, there was a span of 11 bases. The CDR3 covers 13 residues. Germline CDR1 SQVTM, CDR2 ANQGSEA. The authors reverse transcribed all of the isolated RNA, so sequencing captured expressed TCRB transcripts. TCRdb's copy holds only in-frame clones and misses some; the assay was immunoSEQ multiplex PCR. This table holds 250,000 or so clones, around 65% found once. The V call is TRBV29-1, the J call TRBJ2-1; no reliable D call. The sample was naive CD4+ T cells from blood. The sequence was collected from a man aged 25 to 40 in good health. CDR3 in DNA: TGCAGCGTTGCCCCCCAGGAGTACAATGAGCAGTTCTTC. Translated, it gives CSVAPQEYNEQFF.